The clone carrying this TCR beta chain was detected ten times or more. From germline, CDR1 is GTSNPN and CDR2 SVGIG (reference sequence). V was cut by 0 bases and J by 3 bases, with 6 bases left in between. The CDR3 covers 12 residues. The source of the sample is a study of Graves' ophthalmopathy and Graves' hyperthyroidism. Amplifying from RNA transcripts, the study obtained TCR beta CDR3 regions. The authors performed first-round RT-PCR with HTBI primers and then a second-round multiplex PCR. TCRdb re-called the multiplex PCR reads through MiXCR, storing one row per CDR3 protein. The repertoire holds approximately 480,000 distinct CDR3 sequences, with approximately 15% as singletons.

The sequence derives from a woman in her 30s with Graves' ophthalmopathy. Specimen: blood. This rearrangement joins TRBV30 to TRBJ2-7; weak D call: TRBD2 (5 bases). The CDR3 sequence: CAWSVGGYEQYF. The CDR3 DNA is TGTGCCTGGAGTGTAGGAGGCTACGAGCAGTACTTC.